This T cell receptor (beta chain) was found in a study of Ad26.COV2.S vaccination and SARS-CoV-2 variants. The sample's treatment: some 19 received Ad26.COV2.S at low or high dose, single or two shots; about 5 received placebo; per-sample allocation not given. Sampling occurred on day 63 after the first vaccine or placebo injection. V shed 4 bases and J 3 bases; nucleotides not matched to a gene: 2. CDR1 and CDR2 (germline): LGHNA, YSLEER. The CDR3 covers 14 residues. TCRdb keeps only in-frame clones here, not all; method: immunoSEQ multiplex PCR. The sample has approximately 340,000 clones, roughly 81% seen once; the top ten hold about 3.3%.

The source of this sequence is a person aged 18-65 years who received the Ad26.COV2.S COVID-19 vaccine or a placebo. V gene TRBV4-3 combines with J gene TRBJ1-4; TRBD1 matches 7 bases. Sequenced material: peripheral blood, taken in a trial of Ad26.COV2.S vaccine versus placebo. The CDR3 DNA is TGCGCCAGCAGCCGCAGGGGGTCTAATGAAAAACTGTTTTTT. This encodes CASSRRGSNEKLFF.